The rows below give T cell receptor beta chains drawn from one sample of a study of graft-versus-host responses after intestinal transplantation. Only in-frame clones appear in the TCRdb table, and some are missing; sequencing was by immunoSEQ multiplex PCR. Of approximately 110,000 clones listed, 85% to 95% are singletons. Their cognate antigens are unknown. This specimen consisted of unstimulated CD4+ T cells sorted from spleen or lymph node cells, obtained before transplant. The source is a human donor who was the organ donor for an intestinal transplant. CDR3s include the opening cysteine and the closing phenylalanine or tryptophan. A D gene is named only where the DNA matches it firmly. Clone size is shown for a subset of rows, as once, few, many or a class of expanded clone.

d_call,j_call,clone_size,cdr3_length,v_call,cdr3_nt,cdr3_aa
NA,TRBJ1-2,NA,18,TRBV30,TGTGCCTGGAGTGACCCGCGGGGGATGGGACTTCACAACTATGGCTACACCTTC,CAWSDPRGMGLHNYGYTF
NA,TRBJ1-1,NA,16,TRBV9,TGTGCCAGCAGCGTAGCTATCTCCCCGGGGGACACTGAAGCTTTCTTT,CASSVAISPGDTEAFF
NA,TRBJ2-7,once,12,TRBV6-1,TGTGCCAGCAGCGTGGAGGCCTACGAGCAGTACTTC,CASSVEAYEQYF
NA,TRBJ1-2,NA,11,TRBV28,TGTGCCAGCAGTCACAAAGGTGGCTACACCTTC,CASSHKGGYTF
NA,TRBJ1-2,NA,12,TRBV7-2,TGTGCCAGCCGGGGGACTAACTATGGCTACACCTTC,CASRGTNYGYTF
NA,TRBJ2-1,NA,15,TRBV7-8,TGTGCCAGCAGCTTGTCCACGAACACCTACAATGAGCAGTTCTTC,CASSLSTNTYNEQFF
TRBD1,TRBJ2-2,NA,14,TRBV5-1,TGCGCCAGCAGCCCACGACAGGGTGCCGGGGAGCTGTTTTTT,CASSPRQGAGELFF
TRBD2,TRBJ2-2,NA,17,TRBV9,TGTGCCAGCAGCGTAGCCCCGGGGGGGAAGGACACCGGGGAGCTGTTTTTT,CASSVAPGGKDTGELFF
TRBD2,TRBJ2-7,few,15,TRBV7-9,TGTGCCAGCAGCTTAGATGTGGGACTAGCCTACGAGCAGTACTTC,CASSLDVGLAYEQYF
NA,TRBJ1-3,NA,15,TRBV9,TGTGCCAGCAGCGTCGAGTATGGGACTGGAAACACCATATATTTT,CASSVEYGTGNTIYF
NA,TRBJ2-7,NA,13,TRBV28,TGTGCCAGCAGATCTCCGGGACTTAAAGAGCAGTACTTC,CASRSPGLKEQYF
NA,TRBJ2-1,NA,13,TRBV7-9,TGTGCCAGCAGTAGAAATCCTTACAATGAGCAGTTCTTC,CASSRNPYNEQFF
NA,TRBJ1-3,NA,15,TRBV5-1,TGCGCCAGCAGCTTCTCGGGCCTCGCGGGAAACACCATATATTTT,CASSFSGLAGNTIYF
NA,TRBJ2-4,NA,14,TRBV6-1,TGTGCCAGCAGTGGTCAGGGGGCCAAAAACATTCAGTACTTC,CASSGQGAKNIQYF
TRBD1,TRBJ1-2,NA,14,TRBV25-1,TGTGCCAGCAGTGAAGAGGACAGGTACTATGGCTACACCTTC,CASSEEDRYYGYTF
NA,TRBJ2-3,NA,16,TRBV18,TGTGCCAGCTCACCCGGCGCTAGCCAGAGCACAGATACGCAGTATTTT,CASSPGASQSTDTQYF
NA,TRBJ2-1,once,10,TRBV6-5,TGTGCCAGCAGTGGGACCGAGGTGTTCTTC,CASSGTEVFF
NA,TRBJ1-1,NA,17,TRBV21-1,TGTGCCAGCACCCTGACAGGGGGCGGAGGAGGGGACACTGAAGCTTTCTTT,CASTLTGGGGGDTEAFF
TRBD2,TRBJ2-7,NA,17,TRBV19,TGTGCCAGTAGTACCGGGACTAGCGGGACCCTCCCGCGGGAGCAGTACTTC,CASSTGTSGTLPREQYF
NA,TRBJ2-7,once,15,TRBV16,TGTGCCAGCAGCCAATTGAATAGTGTTAACTACGAGCAGTACTTC,CASSQLNSVNYEQYF
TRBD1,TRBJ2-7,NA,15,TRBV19,TGTGCCAGTAGTATGGGGACAGGGGCGTCGAACGAGCAGTACTTC,CASSMGTGASNEQYF
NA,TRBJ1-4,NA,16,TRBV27,TGTGCCAGCAGTCCCCGCTTCGGGGGAAGCGGGATTAAACTGTTTTTT,CASSPRFGGSGIKLFF